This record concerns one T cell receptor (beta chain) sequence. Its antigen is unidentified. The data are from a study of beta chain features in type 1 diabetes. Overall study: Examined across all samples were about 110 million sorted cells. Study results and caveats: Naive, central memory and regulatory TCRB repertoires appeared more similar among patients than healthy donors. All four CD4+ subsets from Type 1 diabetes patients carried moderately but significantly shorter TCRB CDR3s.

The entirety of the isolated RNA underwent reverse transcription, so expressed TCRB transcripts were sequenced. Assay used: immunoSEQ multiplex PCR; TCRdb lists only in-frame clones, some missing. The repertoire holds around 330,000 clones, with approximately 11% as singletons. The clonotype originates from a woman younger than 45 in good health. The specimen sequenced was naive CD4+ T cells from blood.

Here the CDR3 reads CASSSDRGRTYEQYF. CDR3 nucleotides: TGTGCCAGCAGCTCGGACAGGGGGCGCACCTACGAGCAGTACTTC. The V and J genes are TRBV7-2 and TRBJ2-7, with 11 bases identical to TRBD1. This CDR3 is built from 15 residues. V dropped 4 bases and J dropped 2; count of bases not matched to a gene: 4. Germline assignment: CDR1 SGHTA and CDR2 FQGNSA. Based on the CDR3 plus reference TRBV7-2 and TRBJ2-7, the full variable domain is GAGVSQSPSNKVTEKGKDVELRCDPISGHTALYWYRQSLGQGLEFLIYFQGNSAPDKSGLPSDRFSAERTGGSVSTLTIQRTQQEDSAVYLCASSSDRGRTYEQYFGPGTRLTVT.